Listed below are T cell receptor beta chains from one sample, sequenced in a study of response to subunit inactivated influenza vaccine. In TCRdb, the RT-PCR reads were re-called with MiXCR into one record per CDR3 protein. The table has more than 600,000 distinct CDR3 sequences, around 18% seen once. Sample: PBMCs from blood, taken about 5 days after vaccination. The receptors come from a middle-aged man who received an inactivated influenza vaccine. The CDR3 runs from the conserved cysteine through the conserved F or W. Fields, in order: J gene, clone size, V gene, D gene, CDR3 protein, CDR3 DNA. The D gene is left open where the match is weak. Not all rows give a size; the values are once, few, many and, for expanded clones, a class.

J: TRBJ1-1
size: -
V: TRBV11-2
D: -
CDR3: CASSLGFTTEAFF
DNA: TGTGCCAGCAGCTTAGGGTTTACCACTGAAGCTTTCTTT

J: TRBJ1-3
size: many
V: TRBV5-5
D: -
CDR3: CASRKPASGNTIYF
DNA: TGTGCCAGCAGGAAGCCGGCCTCTGGAAACACCATATATTTT

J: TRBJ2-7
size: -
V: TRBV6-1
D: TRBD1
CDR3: CASRPRQGVFYEQYF
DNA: TGTGCCAGCAGGCCTCGACAGGGGGTATTCTACGAGCAGTACTTC

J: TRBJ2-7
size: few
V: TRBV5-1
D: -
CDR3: CASSPDSLGPYEQYF
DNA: TGCGCCAGCAGCCCGGACAGTCTGGGCCCCTACGAGCAGTACTTC

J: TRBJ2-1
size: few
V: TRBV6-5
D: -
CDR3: CASSYSGPMQIPYNEQFF
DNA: TGTGCCAGCAGTTACTCGGGCCCTATGCAAATTCCTTACAATGAGCAGTTCTTC

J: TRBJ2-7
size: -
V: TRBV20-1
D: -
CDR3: CSARDIKAYEQYF
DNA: TGCAGTGCTAGAGATATTAAGGCTTACGAGCAGTACTTC

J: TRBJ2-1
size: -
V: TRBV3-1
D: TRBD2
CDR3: CASSPGTSGVFF
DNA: TGTGCCAGCAGCCCAGGGACTAGCGGGGTGTTCTTC

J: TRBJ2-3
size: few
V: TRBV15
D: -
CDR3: CATSMQGGIDTQYF
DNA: TGTGCCACCAGCATGCAGGGGGGAATAGATACGCAGTATTTT

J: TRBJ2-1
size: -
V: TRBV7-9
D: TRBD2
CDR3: CASSLNPTSGRAGIQFF
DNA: TGTGCCAGCAGCTTAAATCCGACTAGCGGGAGGGCCGGAATCCAGTTCTTC

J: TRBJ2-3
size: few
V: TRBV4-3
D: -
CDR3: CASSQEWGEGTDTQYF
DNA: TGCGCCAGCAGCCAAGAATGGGGGGAAGGGACAGATACGCAGTATTTT

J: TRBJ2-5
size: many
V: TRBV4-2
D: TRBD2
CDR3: CASSQIGGETQYF
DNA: TGTGCCAGCAGCCAAATCGGGGGGGAGACCCAGTACTTC

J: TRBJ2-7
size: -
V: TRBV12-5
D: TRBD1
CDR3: CASGWDRDYEQYF
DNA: TGTGCTAGTGGTTGGGACAGGGACTACGAGCAGTACTTC

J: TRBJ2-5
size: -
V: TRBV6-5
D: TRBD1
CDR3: CASSYPGQGEETQYF
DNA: TGTGCCAGCAGTTACCCGGGACAGGGGGAAGAGACCCAGTACTTC

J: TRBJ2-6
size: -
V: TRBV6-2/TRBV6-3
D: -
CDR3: CASSYFIGGGAPNAVANVLTF
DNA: TGTGCCAGCAGTTATTTTATCGGCGGGGGCGCCCCCAATGCCGTGGCCAACGTCCTGACTTTC

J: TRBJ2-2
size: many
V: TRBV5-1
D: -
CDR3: CASSYRNTGELFF
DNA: TGTGCCAGCAGTTACAGGAACACCGGGGAGCTGTTTTTT

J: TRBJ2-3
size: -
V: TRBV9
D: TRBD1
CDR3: CASSLTTGKEADTQYF
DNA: TGTGCCAGCAGTTTAACGACAGGGAAGGAGGCAGATACGCAGTATTTT

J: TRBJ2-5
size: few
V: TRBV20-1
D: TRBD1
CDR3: CSAVSRQGAGETQYF
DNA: TGCAGTGCCGTGTCAAGACAGGGGGCAGGGGAGACCCAGTACTTC

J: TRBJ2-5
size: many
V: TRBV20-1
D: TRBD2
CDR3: CSAREASGILETQYF
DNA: TGCAGTGCTAGAGAGGCTAGCGGGATTCTCGAGACCCAGTACTTC

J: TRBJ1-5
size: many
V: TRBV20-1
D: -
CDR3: CSASGDSNQPQHF
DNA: TGCAGTGCTAGCGGCGATAGCAATCAGCCCCAGCATTTT

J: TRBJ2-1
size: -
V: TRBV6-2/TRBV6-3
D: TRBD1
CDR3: CASMLNRDRGYNEQFF
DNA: TGTGCCAGCATGTTAAACCGGGACAGGGGTTACAATGAGCAGTTCTTC

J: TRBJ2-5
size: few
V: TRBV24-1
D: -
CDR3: CATSDLQGSQETQYF
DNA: TGTGCCACCAGTGATTTGCAGGGCAGCCAAGAGACCCAGTACTTC

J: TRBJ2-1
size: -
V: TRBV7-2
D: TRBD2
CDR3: CASRQTRRGGLEQFF
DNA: TGTGCCAGCAGACAAACGCGGCGGGGGGGCCTTGAGCAGTTCTTC

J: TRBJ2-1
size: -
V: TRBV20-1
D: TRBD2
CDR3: CSARARSGGVLNYNEQFF
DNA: TGCAGTGCTAGAGCAAGGAGCGGGGGGGTCCTCAACTACAATGAGCAGTTCTTC

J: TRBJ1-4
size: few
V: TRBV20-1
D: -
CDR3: CSARGNHVSTNEKLFF
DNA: TGCAGTGCTAGAGGAAACCACGTGTCAACTAATGAAAAACTGTTTTTT

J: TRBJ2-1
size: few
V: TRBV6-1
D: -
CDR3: CASSERDPKGNEQFF
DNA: TGTGCCAGCAGTGAGAGGGACCCCAAGGGGAATGAGCAGTTCTTC

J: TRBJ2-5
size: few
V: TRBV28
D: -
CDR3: CASSRVGLTQETQYF
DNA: TGTGCCAGCAGTAGGGTGGGTTTAACGCAAGAGACCCAGTACTTC

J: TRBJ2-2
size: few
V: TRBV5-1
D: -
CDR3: CASSPDGGAGELFF
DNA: TGCGCCAGCAGCCCGGACGGAGGGGCCGGGGAGCTGTTTTTT

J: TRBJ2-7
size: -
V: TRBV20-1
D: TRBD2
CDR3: CSAREASGPYEQYF
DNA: TGCAGTGCTAGAGAAGCTAGCGGGCCCTACGAGCAGTACTTC

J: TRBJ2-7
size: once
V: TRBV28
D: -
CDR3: CASGIYAQYF
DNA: TGTGCCAGCGGGATCTACGCGCAGTACTTC

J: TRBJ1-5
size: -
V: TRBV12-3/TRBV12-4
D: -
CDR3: CASSLAQGGQPQHF
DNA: TGTGCCAGCAGTTTAGCCCAGGGTGGTCAGCCCCAGCATTTT

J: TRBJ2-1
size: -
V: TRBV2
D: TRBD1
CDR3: CASRETGGAYNEQFF
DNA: TGTGCCAGCAGGGAGACAGGGGGCGCTTACAATGAGCAGTTCTTC

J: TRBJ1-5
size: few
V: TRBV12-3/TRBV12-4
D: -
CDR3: CASSLAGGGNQPQHF
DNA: TGTGCCAGCAGTTTAGCGGGAGGGGGCAATCAGCCCCAGCATTTT

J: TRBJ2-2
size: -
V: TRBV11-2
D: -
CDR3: CASSFSAGPMGELFF
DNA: TGTGCCAGCAGCTTTTCCGCAGGGCCGATGGGGGAGCTGTTTTTT

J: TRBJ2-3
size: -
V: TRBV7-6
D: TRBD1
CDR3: CASSRMGEFWDRVTDTQYF
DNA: TGTGCCAGCAGCCGCATGGGCGAGTTTTGGGACAGGGTCACAGATACGCAGTATTTT

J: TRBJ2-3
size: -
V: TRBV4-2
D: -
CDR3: CASSQEAARTDTQYF
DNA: TGTGCCAGCAGCCAAGAGGCGGCCCGCACGGATACGCAGTATTTT

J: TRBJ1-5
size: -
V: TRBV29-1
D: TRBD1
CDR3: CSVAEQGINQPQHF
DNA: TGCAGCGTCGCCGAACAGGGGATCAATCAGCCCCAGCATTTT

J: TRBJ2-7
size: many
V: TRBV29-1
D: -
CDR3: CSVVPRGYYEQYF
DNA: TGCAGCGTTGTCCCGAGGGGCTACTACGAGCAGTACTTC

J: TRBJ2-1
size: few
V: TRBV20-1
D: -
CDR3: CSARDLRSSYNEQFF
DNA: TGCAGTGCTAGAGATCTAAGGAGCTCCTACAATGAGCAGTTCTTC

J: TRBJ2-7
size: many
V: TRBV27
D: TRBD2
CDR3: CATRLAGAYEQYF
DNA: TGTGCCACCAGACTAGCGGGAGCCTACGAGCAGTACTTC

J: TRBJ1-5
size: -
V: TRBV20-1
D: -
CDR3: CSASFRGVSNQPQHF
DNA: TGCAGTGCTAGTTTTAGGGGAGTGAGCAATCAGCCCCAGCATTTT

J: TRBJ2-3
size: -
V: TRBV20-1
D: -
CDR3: CSVSGRGTDMQYF
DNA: TGCAGTGTTTCGGGGCGGGGAACAGATATGCAGTATTTT

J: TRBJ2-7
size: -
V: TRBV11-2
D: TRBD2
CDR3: CASSLILAPGGEQYF
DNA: TGTGCCAGCAGCTTAATATTAGCGCCGGGGGGCGAGCAGTACTTC

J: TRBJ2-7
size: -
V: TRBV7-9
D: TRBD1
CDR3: CASSLTGHSYEQYF
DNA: TGTGCCAGCAGCTTGACAGGGCACTCCTACGAGCAGTACTTC

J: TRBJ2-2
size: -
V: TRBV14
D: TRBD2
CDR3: CASSHPPDSGSSGELFF
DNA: TGTGCCAGCAGCCACCCCCCAGATAGCGGGAGTTCCGGGGAGCTGTTTTTT

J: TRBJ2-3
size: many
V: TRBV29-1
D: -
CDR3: CSGGGGSTDTQYF
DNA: TGCAGCGGGGGTGGCGGGAGCACAGATACGCAGTATTTT

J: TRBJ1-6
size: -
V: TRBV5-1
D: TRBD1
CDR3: CASSSAGTGSMPLHF
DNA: TGCGCCAGCAGCTCCGCGGGGACAGGGAGCATGCCCCTCCACTTT

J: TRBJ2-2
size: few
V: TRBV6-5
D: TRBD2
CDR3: CASSYGREGPGELFF
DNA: TGTGCCAGCAGTTACGGTCGGGAGGGCCCCGGGGAGCTGTTTTTT

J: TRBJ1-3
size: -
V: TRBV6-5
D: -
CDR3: CASSYSWDQNTIYF
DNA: TGTGCCAGCAGTTACTCATGGGATCAGAACACCATATATTTT

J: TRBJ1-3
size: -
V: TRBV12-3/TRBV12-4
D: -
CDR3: CASRLTNSGNTIYF
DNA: TGTGCCAGCAGGCTAACGAACTCTGGAAACACCATATATTTT

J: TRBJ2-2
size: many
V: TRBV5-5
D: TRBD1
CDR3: CASSSTGPPGELFF
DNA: TGTGCCAGCAGTTCGACAGGGCCCCCCGGGGAGCTGTTTTTT

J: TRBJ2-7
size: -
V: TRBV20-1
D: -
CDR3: CSARDRGSNYEQYF
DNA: TGCAGTGCTAGAGACCGGGGCTCAAACTACGAGCAGTACTTC

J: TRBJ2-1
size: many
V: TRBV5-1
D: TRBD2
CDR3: CASSSAGTSGVKSSYNEQFF
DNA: TGCGCCAGCAGCTCTGCCGGGACTAGCGGGGTCAAAAGCTCCTACAATGAGCAGTTCTTC

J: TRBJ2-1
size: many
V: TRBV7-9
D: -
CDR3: CASSPASMIGRNEQFF
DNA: TGTGCCAGCAGCCCAGCCTCCATGATCGGTAGGAATGAGCAGTTCTTC

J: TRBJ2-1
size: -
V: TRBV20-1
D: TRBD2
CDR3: CSDGTSGYNEQFF
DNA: TGCAGTGACGGGACTAGCGGATACAATGAGCAGTTCTTC